Sequencing of this T cell receptor beta chain was carried out in a study of shared clonotypes between healthy human individuals. Sequencing was at deep level. This table comes from immunoSEQ multiplex PCR, and its TCRdb copy is limited to in-frame clones, with some not included. The sample records about 600,000 clones, roughly 79% being singletons. The CDR3 spans 15 residues. Germline loops: CDR1 MDHEN, CDR2 SYDVKM. V shed 2 bases and J 4 bases; nucleotides not matched to a gene: 7. This clone appeared a single time. The chain joins TRBV28 to TRBJ1-2; 7 positions agree with TRBD1. The receptor comes from a woman aged 40 to 55 in good health. Some clones in this sample may be carry-over from other donors' samples. Sequencing used PBMCs. Here the CDR3 reads CASSLTGTELYGYTF. CDR3 bases: TGTGCCAGCAGTTTAACCGGGACAGAACTCTATGGCTACACCTTC.